A single sample gave rise to the 23 T cell receptor beta chains below, sequenced in a study of T cells in localized non-small cell lung cancer. Method: immunoSEQ multiplex PCR; TCRdb's copy keeps in-frame clones and lacks some. This table has approximately 47,000 clones, about 86% appearing once. The sample here was PBMCs, taken before any cancer treatment. Source of these receptors: a man aged 35 to 69 with stage II lung adenocarcinoma.

The chain is built from TRBV18 and TRBJ1-5, with D possibly being TRBD1 (5 bases). CDR3 length equals 13 residues. The germline CDR1 and CDR2 sequences are KGHSH and LQKENI. V was shortened by 6 bases and J by 3 bases, with 9 bases between the two germline ends. The CDR3: CASSPDTNQPQHF. Written as DNA, the CDR3 is TGTGCCAGCTCTCCGGACACCAATCAGCCCCAGCATTTT.

The gene calls are TRBV6-5 and TRBJ2-7, with TRBD1 matching over 7 bases. The CDR3 has 13 residues. Germline V CDR1 and CDR2: MNHEY, SVGAGI. V dropped 5 bases and J dropped 2; count of bases not matched to a gene: 3. CDR3 amino acids: CASSLGTAYEQYF. The CDR3 nucleotides are TGTGCCAGCAGTCTTGGGACAGCCTACGAGCAGTACTTC.

The rearrangement links TRBV6-6 to TRBJ1-1; tentatively, D is TRBD1 (6 bases). Trimming cost V 0 bases and J 5 bases, with 7 bases left between them. The CDR3 is 13 residues long. CDR1 is MNHNY, CDR2 SVGAGI, per germline (reference sequence). The DNA for the CDR3 is TGTGCCAGCAGTTACTCACAGGGAACTGAAGCTTTCTTT. Its translation is CASSYSQGTEAFF.

The gene calls are TRBV6-1 and TRBJ1-1; D call uncertain. Germline V gene data show CDR1 as MNHNS and CDR2 as SASEGT. CDR3 length equals 11 residues. Trimming left V 8 bases short and J 5 bases short, with 9 bases between. The CDR3 reads CASREYTEAFF. The CDR3 DNA is TGTGCCAGCCGGGAGTATACTGAAGCTTTCTTT.

V usage is TRBV7-8 and J usage is TRBJ2-2, with D possibly TRBD2 on 6 matching bases. The germline V gene encodes CDR1 SGHVS and CDR2 FQNEAQ. The V end was cut by 2 bases, the J end by 4 bases, with 14 bases between. This CDR3 is 16 amino acids long. The DNA of the CDR3 is TGTGCCAGCAGCTTATTGTCGTGGGGAGGCACCGGGGAGCTGTTTTTT. The encoded protein is CASSLLSWGGTGELFF.

The chain recombines TRBV12-5 with TRBJ1-1, with D unclear. The CDR3 is made up of 13 amino acids. Germline V CDR1 and CDR2: LGHNT, FRNRAP. Trimming left V 3 bases short and J 7 bases short, with 12 bases between. The chain's CDR3 is CASGFPGRFEAFF. The CDR3 nucleotides are TGTGCTAGTGGTTTTCCCGGACGGTTTGAAGCTTTCTTT.

J is TRBJ1-6 and V is TRBV5-4; D remains unclear. Germline V gene lookup returns CDR1 SGHNT and CDR2 YYREEE (reference sequence). This CDR3 comprises 14 residues. Trimming cost V 4 bases and J 9 bases, with 14 bases left between them. The CDR3 reads CASSTDKKFSPLHF. In DNA form, the CDR3 reads TGTGCCAGCAGCACTGACAAGAAATTTTCACCCCTCCACTTT.

The chain is built from TRBV5-5 and TRBJ2-5; D not certain. The V end was cut by 1 base, the J end by 1 base, with 8 bases between. Germline V CDR1 and CDR2: SGHKS, YYEKEE (reference sequence). CDR3 length: 14 amino acids. The CDR3 nucleotides read TGTGCCAGCAGCTTGCAACAGCCCCAAGAGACCCAGTACTTC. It codes for CASSLQQPQETQYF.

The V and J genes are TRBV2 and TRBJ1-1, with TRBD1 identical over 7 bases. CDR1 is SNHLY and CDR2 is FYNNEI in the germline V gene. CDR3 size: 16 residues. Trimming cost V 6 bases and J 3 bases; bases outside gene matches: 13. CDR3 region: CASRADRERGDTEAFF. The CDR3 bases are TGTGCCAGCAGGGCAGACAGGGAAAGAGGGGACACTGAAGCTTTCTTT.

J is TRBJ2-7 and V is TRBV15; D might be TRBD1 (5 bases). V lost 1 base to trimming and J lost 2 bases, with 9 bases between them. This CDR3 has 14 residues. Germline V gene data show CDR1 as LNHNV and CDR2 as YYDKDF (reference sequence). The CDR3 loop is CATSRVGAAYEQYF. CDR3 DNA: TGTGCCACCAGCAGAGTAGGGGCAGCCTACGAGCAGTACTTC.

The chain carries TRBV7-8 and TRBJ1-3; 8 nucleotides match TRBD1. From germline, CDR1 is SGHVS and CDR2 FQNEAQ. V was clipped by 0 bases and J by 4 bases; unmatched bases: 5. The CDR3 covers 16 residues. CDR3 nucleotides: TGTGCCAGCAGCTTAGCAACAGGGGGGCCCGGAAACACCATATATTTT. Translation gives CASSLATGGPGNTIYF.

The gene calls are TRBV21-1 and TRBJ2-7; no DNA check was done on the table's D call, TRBD1. TRBV21-1 is labeled a pseudogene. This CDR3 contains 16 residues. The CDR3 protein is CASSKAPHRVRYEQYV. CDR3 coding DNA: TGTGCCAGCAGCAAAGCCCCCCACAGGGTAAGGTACGAGCAGTACGTC.

The chain is built from TRBV28 and TRBJ1-1, with D possibly matching TRBD1 (5 bases). Trimming took off 3 bases at V and 1 base at J, with 15 bases between the two ends. This CDR3 has 16 amino acids. Germline V gene sequence: CDR1 MDHEN, CDR2 SYDVKM. The CDR3 sequence: CASSFVGSGGNTEAFF. The DNA of the CDR3 is TGTGCCAGCAGTTTCGTCGGGAGTGGGGGGAACACTGAAGCTTTCTTT.

The chain couples TRBV5-5 to TRBJ1-4, with no clear D. With 3 bases removed from V and 6 bases from J, the gap between germline ends came to 12 bases. Germline V CDR1 and CDR2: SGHKS, YYEKEE (reference sequence). The CDR3 sequence is 14 residues long. As DNA, the CDR3 is TGTGCCAGCAGCTGGCAGAGGTGGGATGAAAAACTGTTTTTT. This gives the protein CASSWQRWDEKLFF.

Comment on this clone: At one end, the junction sequence differs from germline, possibly due to a read error. V usage is TRBV2 and J usage is TRBJ2-1; D is ambiguous. Germline lookup yields CDR1 SNHLY and CDR2 FYNNEI. This CDR3 has 14 residues. The CDR3: CASSGGISNNEQFF. The CDR3 DNA reads as TGTGCCAGCAGTGGGGGAATCTCCAACAATGAGCAGTTCTTC.

This chain links TRBV5-1 with TRBJ2-2; D perhaps matches TRBD1 (5 bases). Trimming pared 0 bases from V and 1 base from J, leaving 16 bases between. This CDR3 spans 18 amino acids. CDR1 is SGHRS and CDR2 is YFSETQ in the germline V gene. This chain's CDR3 is CASSLVLLVGQNTGELFF. The DNA of the CDR3 is TGCGCCAGCAGCTTGGTGCTCCTGGTCGGACAGAACACCGGGGAGCTGTTTTTT.

The chain employs TRBV2 and TRBJ1-5; no clear D gene. Germline assignment: CDR1 SNHLY and CDR2 FYNNEI. The germline V and J ends were trimmed by 8 bases and 7 bases, with 9 bases remaining between them. There are 11 residues in the CDR3. The DNA for the CDR3 is TGTGCCAGCGGGAAGGTCCAGCCCCAGCATTTT. Encoded protein: CASGKVQPQHF.

The gene calls are TRBV12-1 and TRBJ1-4. TRBV12-1 is a known pseudogene. The CDR3 is 16 amino acids. Written as DNA, the CDR3 is TGTGCCAGCAGCACCCTCATTTTTGCAACTAATGAAAAACTGTTTTTT. Its translation: CASSTLIFATNEKLFF.

This chain connects TRBV11-3 to TRBJ2-1; TRBD1 might be the D (6 bases). From germline, CDR1 is SGHNT and CDR2 YENEEA. CDR3 length: 13 residues. V was trimmed by 1 base and J by 14 bases, leaving 15 bases between them. CDR3 DNA: TGTGCCAGCAGCTTAGGGGGGCGGAGTAGAGAGTTCTTC. Its protein product is CASSLGGRSREFF.

V is TRBV10-2 and J is TRBJ2-5; D perhaps matches TRBD2 (6 bases). The CDR3 is 13 amino acids. Between the trimmed V and J ends, which lost 7 bases and 4 bases, there was a span of 13 bases. CDR1 WSHSY and CDR2 SAAADI come from the germline V gene. Here the CDR3 reads CASNYRRGETQYF. The CDR3 DNA reads as TGCGCCAGCAATTACAGGAGGGGAGAGACCCAGTACTTC.

This chain links TRBV4-1 with TRBJ1-6, with 8 positions matching TRBD1. Trimming removed 4 bases from V and 8 bases from J; junction bases left unmatched: 4. CDR1 is MGHRA, CDR2 YSYEKL, per germline. The CDR3 covers 14 residues. This chain's CDR3 is CASSLEDRDSPLHF. In nucleotides, the CDR3 is TGCGCCAGCAGCCTCGAGGACAGGGATTCACCCCTCCACTTT.

The J gene is TRBJ1-2, the V gene TRBV28; no reliable D call. In germline, CDR1 is MDHEN, CDR2 SYDVKM. The CDR3 runs to 15 residues. V was cut by 3 bases and J by 5 bases, with 16 bases left in between. The chain's CDR3 is CASSFGPSNLYGYTF. The CDR3 region has the DNA TGTGCCAGCAGTTTCGGGCCTTCGAACCTATATGGCTACACCTTC.

The J gene is TRBJ2-1, the V gene TRBV5-4, with 8 bases lining up with TRBD1. Germline V lookup: CDR1 SGHNT, CDR2 YYREEE (reference sequence). The CDR3 is made up of 14 amino acids. The junction had 7 bases not matched to a gene; V was cut back by 4 bases and J by 7 bases. CDR3 in DNA: TGTGCCAGCAGCAGTGGACAGGGTAGAAATGAGCAGTTCTTC. Translated: CASSSGQGRNEQFF. Full variable domain (outside the CDR3, taken from reference TRBV5-4 and TRBJ2-1): ETGVTQSPTHLIKTRGQQVTLRCSSQSGHNTVSWYQQALGQGPQFIFQYYREEENGRGNFPPRFSGLQFPNYSSELNVNALELDDSALYLCASSSGQGRNEQFFGPGTRLTVL.